This T cell receptor beta chain was captured in a study of blood T cell repertoires in COVID-19. Overall study: PBMCs, B-cell-depleted T cells, or T cells were the source of the cDNA or gDNA that made up the material.

Source study methods: Reference gene primers were amplified, and this amplification served to estimate nucleated cell counts. The repertoire was sequenced with immunoSEQ multiplex PCR; TCRdb's copy has only in-frame clones and lacks some. V, J and clone size reflect that table, while D and trimming were determined from the DNA. The sample carries under 200,000 clones, approximately 83% recorded once. This TCR was recovered from a human donor with acute or convalescent COVID-19. The donor label of this sample is uncertain. Material for sequencing was peripheral blood.

CDR3 sequence (DNA): TGCGCCAGCAAAGCTAGCGGCACCGGGGAGCTGTTTTTT. This gives the protein CASKASGTGELFF. This chain uses TRBV10-1 with TRBJ2-2, with 7 bases identical to TRBD2. Looked up from germline, CDR1 is WNHNN and CDR2 is SYGVQD (reference sequence). The CDR3 sequence is 13 residues long. V trimming: 7 bases; J trimming: 4 bases; junction bases outside the gene matches: 3.